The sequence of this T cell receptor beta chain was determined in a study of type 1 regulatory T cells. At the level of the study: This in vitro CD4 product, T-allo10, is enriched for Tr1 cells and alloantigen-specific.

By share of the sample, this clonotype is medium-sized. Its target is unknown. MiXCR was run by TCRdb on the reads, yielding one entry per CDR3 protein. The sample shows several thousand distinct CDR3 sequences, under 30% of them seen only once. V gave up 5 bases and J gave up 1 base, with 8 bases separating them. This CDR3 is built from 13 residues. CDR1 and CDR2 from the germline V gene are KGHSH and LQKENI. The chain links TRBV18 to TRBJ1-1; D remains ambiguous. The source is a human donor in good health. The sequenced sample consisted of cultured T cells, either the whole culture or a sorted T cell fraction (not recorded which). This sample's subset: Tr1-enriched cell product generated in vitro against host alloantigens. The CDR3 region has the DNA TGTGCCAGCTCATATTCGTCGAACACTGAAGCTTTCTTT. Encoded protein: CASSYSSNTEAFF.